These 18 T cell receptor beta chains share one sample of origin, sequenced in a study of blood T cell repertoires in COVID-19. TCRdb's copy holds only in-frame clones and misses some; the assay was immunoSEQ multiplex PCR. Of over 200,000 clones in the sample, around nine tenths were seen once. The sample taken for sequencing was peripheral blood. These receptors originate from a man between 60 and 75 years old who had recovered from COVID-19.

The chain links TRBV7-2 to TRBJ2-7; 8 positions agree with TRBD1. The V segment lost 6 bases and the J segment 2 bases; nucleotides outside the gene matches: 12. Germline V gene lookup returns CDR1 SGHTA and CDR2 FQGNSA. The CDR3 is 16 amino acids. For the CDR3, the DNA is TGTGCCAGCAGGGCCCCAGGGACAGGACCTACCTACGAGCAGTACTTC. Protein product: CASRAPGTGPTYEQYF.

This chain connects TRBV30 to TRBJ2-7, with 7 bases lining up with TRBD1. CDR1 is GTSNPN and CDR2 is SVGIG in the germline V gene (reference sequence). CDR3 length: 13 amino acids. After removal of 3 bases from V and 9 bases from J, the junction contained 11 bases not matched to a gene. CDR3 residues: CAWSPGQAQGQYF. Here the CDR3 DNA reads TGTGCCTGGAGCCCCGGACAGGCTCAGGGGCAGTACTTC.

The chain has TRBV7-9 and TRBJ2-1; weak D call: TRBD2 (5 bases). There are 17 residues in the CDR3. V lost 3 bases and J lost 0, with 15 bases in between. In germline, CDR1 is SEHNR, CDR2 FQNEAQ (reference sequence). In DNA, the CDR3 is TGTGCCAGCAGCTTGCCCCGGGGAGAGAGCTCCTACAATGAGCAGTTCTTC. Amino acid sequence: CASSLPRGESSYNEQFF. Full variable domain (remainder filled in from reference TRBV7-9 and TRBJ2-1): DTGVSQNPRHKITKRGQNVTFRCDPISEHNRLYWYRQTLGQGPEFLTYFQNEAQLEKSRLLSDRFSAERPKGSFSTLEIQRTEQGDSAMYLCASSLPRGESSYNEQFFGPGTRLTVL.

V is TRBV18 and J is TRBJ2-3; TRBD2 agrees at 7 bases. The CDR3 totals 14 residues. The V gene's germline CDR1 is KGHSH and CDR2 LQKENI. Losses at the gene ends were 5 bases for V and 4 bases for J; bases not matched to a gene: 6. The CDR3 region is CASSWEGTADTQYF. CDR3 bases: TGTGCCAGCTCATGGGAGGGCACGGCAGATACGCAGTATTTT.

The V and J genes are TRBV28 and TRBJ1-5; TRBD1 is a possible D gene (6 bases). The CDR3 sequence is 16 residues long. The ends were cut back, 4 bases at V and 1 base at J, with 14 bases in the middle. The germline V gene encodes CDR1 MDHEN and CDR2 SYDVKM. This CDR3 is CASSSLIGGSNQPQHF. The CDR3 DNA sequence: TGTGCCAGCAGTTCTCTTATAGGGGGAAGCAATCAGCCCCAGCATTTT.

The gene calls are TRBV5-8 and TRBJ2-1; TRBD2 aligns across 11 bases. There are 15 residues in the CDR3. CDR1 is SGHTS, CDR2 YDEGEE, per germline. V gave up 3 bases and J gave up 6 bases; unmatched junction bases: 5. CDR3 sequence (DNA): TGTGCCAGCAGCTCCTATAGCGGGAGGGCCAATGAGCAGTTCTTC. This encodes CASSSYSGRANEQFF.

There are a few counts of this clone. This chain joins TRBV14 and TRBJ2-7, with D unresolved. V lost 0 bases to trimming and J lost 3 bases, with 12 bases between them. The germline gives CDR1 SGHDN, CDR2 FVKESK. The CDR3 loop spans 15 amino acids. The CDR3 here is CASSQDRWPGYEQYF. As DNA, the CDR3 is TGTGCCAGCAGCCAAGATCGCTGGCCAGGCTACGAGCAGTACTTC.

J is TRBJ2-7 and V is TRBV30; perhaps TRBD1 as D (6 bases). The CDR3 loop spans 11 amino acids. Trimming removed 0 bases from V and 8 bases from J, with 8 bases in between. Germline V gives CDR1 GTSNPN, CDR2 SVGIG (reference sequence). The DNA of the CDR3 is TGTGCCTGGAGTGTACAGGGCAAGCAGTACTTC. Translation gives CAWSVQGKQYF.

This clone was detected once. The rearrangement joins TRBV5-6 to TRBJ1-1; 9 bases are shared with TRBD1. CDR1 and CDR2 from the germline V gene are SGHDT and YYEEEE. The CDR3 covers 15 residues. Trimming removed 4 bases from V and 4 bases from J; junction bases left unmatched: 8. The CDR3 nucleotides are TGTGCCAGCAGCCTAGTACAGGGGGCGGGCACTGAAGCTTTCTTT. Protein sequence: CASSLVQGAGTEAFF. The full variable domain, with the rest looked up from reference TRBV5-6 and TRBJ1-1, is DAGVTQSPTHLIKTRGQQVTLRCSPKSGHDTVSWYQQALGQGPQFIFQYYEEEERQRGNFPDRFSGHQFPNYSSELNVNALLLGDSALYLCASSLVQGAGTEAFFGQGTRLTVV.

The chain couples TRBV7-2 to TRBJ2-7, with 11 bases lining up with TRBD2. Losses at the gene ends were 2 bases for V and 6 bases for J; bases not matched to a gene: 6. The CDR3 is 15 amino acids. Germline V lookup: CDR1 SGHTA, CDR2 FQGNSA. The CDR3 sequence: CASSLPLAGGLEQYF. The CDR3 DNA sequence: TGTGCCAGCAGCTTACCCCTAGCGGGAGGCCTCGAGCAGTACTTC. The entire variable domain, with the rest obtained from reference TRBV7-2 and TRBJ2-7, is as follows: GAGVSQSPSNKVTEKGKDVELRCDPISGHTALYWYRQSLGQGLEFLIYFQGNSAPDKSGLPSDRFSAERTGGSVSTLTIQRTQQEDSAVYLCASSLPLAGGLEQYFGPGTRLTVT.

The genes are TRBV19 and TRBJ1-4, with D maybe TRBD1 (5 bases). Per germline, CDR1 LNHDA and CDR2 SQIVND (reference sequence). This CDR3 spans 11 amino acids. The V end was cut by 8 bases, the J end by 10 bases, with 11 bases between. CDR3 residues: CASGRGGKLFF. The CDR3 DNA sequence: TGTGCCAGTGGGAGGGGCGGAAAACTGTTTTTT. The full variable domain, in which reference TRBV19 and TRBJ1-4 provide the parts outside the CDR3, is DGGITQSPKYLFRKEGQNVTLSCEQNLNHDAMYWYRQDPGQGLRLIYYSQIVNDFQKGDIAEGYSVSREKKESFPLTVTSAQKNPTAFYLCASGRGGKLFFGSGTQLSVL.

The V call is TRBV29-1, the J call TRBJ2-5; TRBD1 agrees at 8 bases. V gave up 4 bases and J gave up 2 bases; unmatched junction bases: 3. CDR3 length: 13 residues. CDR1 and CDR2 (germline): SQVTM, ANQGSEA. Written as DNA, the CDR3 is TGCAGCGTTGGACAGGGGAGACAAGAGACCCAGTACTTC. It encodes CSVGQGRQETQYF. Full variable domain (rest looked up from reference TRBV29-1 and TRBJ2-5): SAVISQKPSRDICQRGTSLTIQCQVDSQVTMMFWYRQQPGQSLTLIATANQGSEATYESGFVIDKFPISRPNLTFSTLTVSNMSPEDSSIYLCSVGQGRQETQYFGPGTRLLVL.

The chain combines TRBV7-2 with TRBJ1-5, with 8 bases that match TRBD1. Trimming at V came to 1 base and at J to 2 bases, leaving 4 bases not matched to a gene. The CDR3 consists of 16 residues. CDR1 and CDR2 (germline): SGHTA, FQGNSA. For the CDR3, the DNA is TGTGCCAGCAGCTTAGGGCAGGGGGCTGGCAATCAGCCCCAGCATTTT. As protein: CASSLGQGAGNQPQHF.

The chain recombines TRBV9 with TRBJ1-3; perhaps TRBD1 as D (5 bases). Germline V gene sequence: CDR1 SGDLS, CDR2 YYNGEE. The length of the CDR3 is 15 residues. V lost 0 bases, J lost 8 bases, and 15 bases lay in between. The CDR3 loop is CASSVGQGASHTIYF. CDR3 bases: TGTGCCAGCAGCGTAGGGCAGGGTGCAAGCCACACCATATATTTT.

The chain carries TRBV9 and TRBJ2-3, with TRBD2 matching over 7 bases. CDR1 and CDR2 from the germline V gene are SGDLS and YYNGEE. The CDR3 sequence is 15 residues long. V was clipped by 2 bases and J by 0 bases; unmatched bases: 3. CDR3 amino acids: CASSVLAASTDTQYF. The CDR3 nucleotides are TGTGCCAGCAGCGTCCTAGCGGCTAGCACAGATACGCAGTATTTT. The whole variable domain, remainder taken from reference TRBV9 and TRBJ2-3, is DSGVTQTPKHLITATGQRVTLRCSPRSGDLSVYWYQQSLDQGLQFLIQYYNGEERAKGNILERFSAQQFPDLHSELNLSSLELGDSALYFCASSVLAASTDTQYFGPGTRLTVL.

This chain connects TRBV5-4 to TRBJ1-1; D is ambiguous. This CDR3 region has 15 residues. V lost 4 bases and J 1 base, leaving 14 bases between the germline ends. Germline V gene data show CDR1 as SGHNT and CDR2 as YYREEE (reference sequence). The CDR3 region has the DNA TGTGCCAGCAGCGATGTTTATGGTAGGAACACTGAAGCTTTCTTT. It encodes CASSDVYGRNTEAFF.

The chain joins TRBV27 to TRBJ1-1, with D possibly TRBD1 on 5 matching bases. Germline loops: CDR1 MNHEY, CDR2 SMNVEV (reference sequence). Trimming shortened V by 0 bases and J by 6 bases, and 20 bases separated the two germline ends. The CDR3 spans 17 residues. CDR3 amino acids: CASSLSPEGIGSPEAFF. CDR3 nucleotide sequence: TGTGCCAGCAGTTTATCCCCGGAGGGGATCGGCTCCCCTGAAGCTTTCTTT.

This clone was recorded only once. CDR3 amino acids: CASQGRERFQEQYF. The CDR3 DNA is TGTGCCAGCCAGGGGCGGGAGCGGTTCCAAGAGCAGTACTTC. This chain connects TRBV28 to TRBJ2-7; D may be TRBD2 (7 bases). The germline V gene has CDR1 MDHEN and CDR2 SYDVKM. The CDR3 runs 14 residues. V was cut by 8 bases and J by 7 bases, with 21 bases left in between. Full variable domain (rest looked up from reference TRBV28 and TRBJ2-7): DVKVTQSSRYLVKRTGEKVFLECVQDMDHENMFWYRQDPGLGLRLIYFSYDVKMKEKGDIPEGYSVSREKKERFSLILESASTNQTSMYLCASQGRERFQEQYFGPGTRLTVT.